This is a list of T cell receptor beta chains from one sample in a study of regulatory T cells in long-lasting Graves disease. TCRdb itself ran the multiplex PCR reads through MiXCR, one entry per CDR3 protein. In the table there are 400,000 to 450,000 distinct CDR3 sequences, around 17% of which are singletons. The same data also went into a second study, on T cells in Graves' hyperthyroidism and ophthalmopathy.

The sequencing here drew on peripheral blood mononuclear cells (PBMCs), taken at new diagnosis, from a patient treated with antithyroid drugs. These receptors were obtained from a woman under 40 with Graves disease. CDR3s include the opening cysteine and the closing phenylalanine or tryptophan. The D gene is left open where the match is weak. Size is omitted from some rows. Given values are once, few, many or a class for expanded clones.

D	size	V	length	J	DNA	CDR3
NA	few	TRBV7-8	13	TRBJ1-1	TGTGCCAGCGGATTGGACAGGAACACTGAAGCTTTCTTT	CASGLDRNTEAFF
TRBD2	many	TRBV11-2	15	TRBJ2-7	TGTGCCAGCAGCGCTAGCCTAGCGGAGTCCTACGAGCAGTACTTC	CASSASLAESYEQYF
NA	NA	TRBV10-3	15	TRBJ1-2	TGTGCCATCAGTGAGAAATCCATACAGGGCTATGGCTACACCTTC	CAISEKSIQGYGYTF
NA	many	TRBV18	14	TRBJ1-2	TGTGCCAGCTCGGCCGGGACGGAGAACTATGGCTACACCTTC	CASSAGTENYGYTF
TRBD1	NA	TRBV20-1	16	TRBJ1-2	TGCAGTGCTAGAGATGCAGGGACAGGGGGTTCAAAAGGCTACACCTTC	CSARDAGTGGSKGYTF
NA	many	TRBV28	16	TRBJ1-5	TGTGCCAGCAGGTCTCCGATCGTTAACAGCAATCAGCCCCAGCATTTT	CASRSPIVNSNQPQHF
NA	NA	TRBV6-5	15	TRBJ2-7	TGTGCCAGCAGTTACGGCGGGACGGGGCGTTACGAGCAGTACTTC	CASSYGGTGRYEQYF
TRBD1	NA	TRBV5-1	15	TRBJ2-1	TGCGCCAGCAGCTTCGGGACAGATTACAATGAGCCGCAGTTCTTC	CASSFGTDYNEPQFF
NA	many	TRBV14	16	TRBJ2-3	TGTGCCAGCAGCCAAGTGGGATTCGCAAGCACAGATACGCAGTATTTT	CASSQVGFASTDTQYF
NA	many	TRBV12-5	15	TRBJ1-1	TGTGCTAGTGGTTCCCTGTCATCTTGGGGCACTGAAGCTTTCTTT	CASGSLSSWGTEAFF
NA	many	TRBV11-2	15	TRBJ2-3	TGTGCCAGCAAAGCTTTGAGGGTTGGGACAGATACGCAGTATTTT	CASKALRVGTDTQYF
NA	NA	TRBV28	14	TRBJ2-1	TGTGCCAGCAGTTTCATGTACAAGGGCGATGAGCAGTTCTTC	CASSFMYKGDEQFF
NA	NA	TRBV13	14	TRBJ2-7	TGTGCCAGCAGCCCCCCGTACTACCCCTACGAGCAGTACTTC	CASSPPYYPYEQYF
TRBD1	NA	TRBV19	14	TRBJ1-1	TGTGCCAGTAGTATAGGGGGACAGGACACTGAAGCTTTCTTT	CASSIGGQDTEAFF
TRBD1	NA	TRBV29-1	13	TRBJ2-5	TGCAGCGTTGAAGCCGACAGGGTTGAGACCCAGTACTTC	CSVEADRVETQYF
TRBD1	few	TRBV12-3/TRBV12-4	15	TRBJ1-1	TGTGCCAGCAGTCACGCCGGGACAGGTCATCCTGAAGCTTTCTTT	CASSHAGTGHPEAFF